This paragraph reports one T cell receptor beta chain. The sample is drawn from a study of blood T cell repertoires in COVID-19. Background on the study: Researchers got acute and convalescent COVID-19 samples from the United States, Italy and Spain.

Data came from immunoSEQ multiplex PCR; TCRdb stores just in-frame clones and leaves some out. The sample records about 160,000 clones, 75% to 80% being singletons. The junction had 6 bases not matched to a gene; V was cut back by 3 bases and J by 7 bases. The germline V gene encodes CDR1 SGHTA and CDR2 FQGNSA. The CDR3 sequence is 15 residues long. This chain uses TRBV7-2 with TRBJ1-4; 9 nucleotides agree with TRBD1. The sample was peripheral blood. The receptor was derived from a woman of 80 years or more with acute or convalescent COVID-19. DNA of the CDR3: TGTGCCAGCAGCTTTACAGGGGGCGGGATTGAAAAACTGTTTTTT. Translation: CASSFTGGGIEKLFF.